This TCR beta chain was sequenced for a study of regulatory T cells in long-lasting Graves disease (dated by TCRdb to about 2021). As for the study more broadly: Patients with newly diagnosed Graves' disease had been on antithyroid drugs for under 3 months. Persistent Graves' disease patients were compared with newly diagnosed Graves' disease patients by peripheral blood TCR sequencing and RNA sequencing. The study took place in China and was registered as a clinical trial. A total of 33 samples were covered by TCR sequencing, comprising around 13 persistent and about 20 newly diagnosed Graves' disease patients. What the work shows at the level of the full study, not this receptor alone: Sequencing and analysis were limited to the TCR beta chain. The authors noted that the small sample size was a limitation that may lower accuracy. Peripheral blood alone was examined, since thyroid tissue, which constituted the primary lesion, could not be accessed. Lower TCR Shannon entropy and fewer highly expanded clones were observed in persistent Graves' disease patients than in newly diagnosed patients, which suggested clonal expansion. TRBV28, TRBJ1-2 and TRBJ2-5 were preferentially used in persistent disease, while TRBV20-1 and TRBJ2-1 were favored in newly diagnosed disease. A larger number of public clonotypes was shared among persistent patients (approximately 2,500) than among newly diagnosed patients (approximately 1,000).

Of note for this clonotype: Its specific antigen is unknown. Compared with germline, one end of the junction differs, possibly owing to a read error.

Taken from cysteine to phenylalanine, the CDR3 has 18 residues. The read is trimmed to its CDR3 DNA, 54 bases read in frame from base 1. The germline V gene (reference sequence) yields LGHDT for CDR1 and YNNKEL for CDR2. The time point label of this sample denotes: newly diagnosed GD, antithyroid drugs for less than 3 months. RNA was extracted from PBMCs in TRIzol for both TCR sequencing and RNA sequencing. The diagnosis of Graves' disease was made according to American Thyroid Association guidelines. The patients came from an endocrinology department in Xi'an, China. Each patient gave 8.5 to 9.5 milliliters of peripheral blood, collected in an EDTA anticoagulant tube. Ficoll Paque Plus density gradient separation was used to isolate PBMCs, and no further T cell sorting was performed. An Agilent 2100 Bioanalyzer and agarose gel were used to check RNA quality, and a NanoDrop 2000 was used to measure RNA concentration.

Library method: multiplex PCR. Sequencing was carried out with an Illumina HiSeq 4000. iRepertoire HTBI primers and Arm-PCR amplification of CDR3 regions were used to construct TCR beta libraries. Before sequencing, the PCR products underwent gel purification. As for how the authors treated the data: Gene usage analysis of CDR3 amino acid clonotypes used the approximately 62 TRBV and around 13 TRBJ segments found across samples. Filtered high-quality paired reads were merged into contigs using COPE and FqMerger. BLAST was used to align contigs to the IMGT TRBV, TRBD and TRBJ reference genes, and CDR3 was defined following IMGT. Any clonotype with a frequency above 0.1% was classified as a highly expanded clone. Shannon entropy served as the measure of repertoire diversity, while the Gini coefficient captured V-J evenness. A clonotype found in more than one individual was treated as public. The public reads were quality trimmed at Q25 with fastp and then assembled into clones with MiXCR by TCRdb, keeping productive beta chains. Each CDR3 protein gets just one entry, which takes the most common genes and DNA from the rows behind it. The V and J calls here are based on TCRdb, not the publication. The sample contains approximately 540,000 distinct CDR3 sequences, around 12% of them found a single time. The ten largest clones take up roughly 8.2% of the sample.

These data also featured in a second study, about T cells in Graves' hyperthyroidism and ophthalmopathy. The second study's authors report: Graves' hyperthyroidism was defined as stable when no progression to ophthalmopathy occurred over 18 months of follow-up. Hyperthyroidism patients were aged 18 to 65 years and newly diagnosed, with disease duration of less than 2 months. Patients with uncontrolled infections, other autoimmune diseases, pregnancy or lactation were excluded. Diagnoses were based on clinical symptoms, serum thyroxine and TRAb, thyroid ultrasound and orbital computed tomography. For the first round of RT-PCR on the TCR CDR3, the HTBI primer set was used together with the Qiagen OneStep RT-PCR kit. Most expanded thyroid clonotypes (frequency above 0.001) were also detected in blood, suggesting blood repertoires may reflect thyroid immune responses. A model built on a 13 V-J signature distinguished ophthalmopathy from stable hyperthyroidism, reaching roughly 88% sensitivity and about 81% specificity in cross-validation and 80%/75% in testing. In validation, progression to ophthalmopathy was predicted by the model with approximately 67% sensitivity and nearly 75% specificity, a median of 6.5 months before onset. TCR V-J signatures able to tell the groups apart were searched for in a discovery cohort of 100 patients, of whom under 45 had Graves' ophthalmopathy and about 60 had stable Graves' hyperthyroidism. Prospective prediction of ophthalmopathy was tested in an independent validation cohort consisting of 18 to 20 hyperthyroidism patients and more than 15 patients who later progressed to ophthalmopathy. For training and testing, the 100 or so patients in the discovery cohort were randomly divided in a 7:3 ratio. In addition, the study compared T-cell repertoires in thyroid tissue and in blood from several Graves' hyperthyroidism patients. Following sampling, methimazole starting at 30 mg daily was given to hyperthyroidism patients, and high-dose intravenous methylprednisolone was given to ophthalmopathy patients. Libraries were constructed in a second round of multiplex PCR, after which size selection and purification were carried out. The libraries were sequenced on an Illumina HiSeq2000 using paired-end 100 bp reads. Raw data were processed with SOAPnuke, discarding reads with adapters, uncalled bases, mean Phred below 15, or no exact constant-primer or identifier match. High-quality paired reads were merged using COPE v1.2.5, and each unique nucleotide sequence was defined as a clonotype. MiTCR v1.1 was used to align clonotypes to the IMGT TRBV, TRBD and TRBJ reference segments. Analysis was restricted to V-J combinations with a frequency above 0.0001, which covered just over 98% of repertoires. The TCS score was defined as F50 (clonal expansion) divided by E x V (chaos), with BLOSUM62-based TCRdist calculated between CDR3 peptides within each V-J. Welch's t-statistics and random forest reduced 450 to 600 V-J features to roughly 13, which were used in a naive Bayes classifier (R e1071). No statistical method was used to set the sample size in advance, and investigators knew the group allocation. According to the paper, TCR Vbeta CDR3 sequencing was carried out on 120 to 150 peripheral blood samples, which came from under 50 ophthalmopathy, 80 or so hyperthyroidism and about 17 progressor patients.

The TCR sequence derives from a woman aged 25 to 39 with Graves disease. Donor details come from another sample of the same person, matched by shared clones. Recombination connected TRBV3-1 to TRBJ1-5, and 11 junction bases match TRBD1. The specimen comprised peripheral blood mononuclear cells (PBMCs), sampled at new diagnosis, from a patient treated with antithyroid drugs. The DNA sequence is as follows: TGTGCCAGCAGCCAAGGGGACAGGGGGAAATATAGCAGTCAGCCCCAGCATTTT. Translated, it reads CASSQGDRGKYSSQPQHF.